The 3 T cell receptor beta chains presented below share a single source sample, sequenced in a study of technical replicates of blood from a few donors. The repertoire was sequenced with immunoSEQ multiplex PCR; TCRdb's copy has only in-frame clones and lacks some. The sample lists roughly 97,000 clones, approximately 96% occurring once. Specimen: T cells isolated from PBMCs. Receptors originate from a human donor in good health.

The CDR3 region has the DNA TGTGCCAGCAGCCACCGGGCGGGATCCTACGAGCAGTACTTC. This gives the protein CASSHRAGSYEQYF. The chain joins TRBV11-3 to TRBJ2-7; TRBD2 might be the D (6 bases). Germline V CDR1 and CDR2: SGHNT, YENEEA. The V and J ends lost 5 bases and 1 base respectively, with 12 bases between them. CDR3 size: 14 residues.

This clone showed up just once. The chain is built from TRBV9 and TRBJ1-2; possible D gene TRBD1, 6 bases. The CDR3 covers 14 residues. V lost 0 bases, J lost 6 bases, and 12 bases lay in between. The germline V gene has CDR1 SGDLS and CDR2 YYNGEE. The CDR3 DNA reads TGTGCCAGCAGCGTAGGTCAGGGGATCCATGGCTACACCTTC. Translated, it gives CASSVGQGIHGYTF. Drawing the rest from reference TRBV9 and TRBJ1-2, the complete variable domain is DSGVTQTPKHLITATGQRVTLRCSPRSGDLSVYWYQQSLDQGLQFLIQYYNGEERAKGNILERFSAQQFPDLHSELNLSSLELGDSALYFCASSVGQGIHGYTFGSGTRLTVV.

The chain uses TRBV5-4 and TRBJ2-3; 12 nucleotides agree with TRBD2. The CDR3 has 15 amino acids. CDR1 and CDR2 from the germline V gene are SGHNT and YYREEE (reference sequence). After removal of 1 base from V and 4 bases from J, the junction contained 1 base not matched to a gene. In DNA, the CDR3 is TGTGCCAGCAGCTTGACTAGCGGGGGGCCAGATACGCAGTATTTT. Its protein product is CASSLTSGGPDTQYF.